The clone carrying this T cell receptor (beta chain) was seen more than once but under ten times. What it recognizes is unknown. TCRdb re-analysed the 5' RACE reads in MiXCR, keeping a single row per CDR3 protein. The sample holds nearly 350,000 distinct CDR3 sequences, approximately 8% seen once. These data belong to a study of T cells after yellow fever vaccination. Study at large: Fractions with few cells were prepared using SMART-Seq v4 Ultra Low Input. General study findings and limits: Boosting was followed by the reappearance of most primary-vaccination clones (less than 98% CD4, around 90% CD8).

The V gene's germline CDR1 is SGHRS and CDR2 YFSETQ. V lost 5 bases, J lost 4 bases, and 10 bases lay in between. This CDR3 spans 13 amino acids. This sample comprised PBMCs, obtained roughly 46 days after the first yellow fever vaccination. The chain recombines TRBV5-1 with TRBJ1-5; D gene uncertain. The source of this sequence is a man aged 18 to 30 who received the YFV17D yellow fever vaccine. CDR3 bases: TGCGCCAGCAGGGGTAGGGAGAATCAGCCCCAGCATTTT. Its translation is CASRGRENQPQHF.